Below, 16 T cell receptor beta chains from the same sample are listed, as sequenced in a study of identical twins. MiXCR was run by TCRdb on the 5' RACE reads, yielding one entry per CDR3 protein. This repertoire shows about 340,000 distinct CDR3 sequences, roughly 12% found once; its top ten account for around 6.9%. These data also featured in a second study, about yellow fever vaccine responses in identical twins.

The material sequenced was CD8+ T cells sorted from blood. The receptors stem from a woman aged 18-30 years in good health.

The J gene is TRBJ2-5, the V gene TRBV3-1, with 12 bases identical to TRBD2. The CDR3 runs 14 residues. Germline values: CDR1 LGHDT, CDR2 YNNKEL (reference sequence). The trim removed 6 bases at V and 5 bases at J, leaving 4 bases unmatched. The CDR3 loop reads CASRTSGSLETQYF. CDR3 bases: TGTGCCAGCAGGACTAGCGGGAGTCTGGAGACCCAGTACTTC.

This chain links TRBV27 with TRBJ2-5; no firm D call. V was shortened by 6 bases and J by 1 base, with 12 bases between the two germline ends. The CDR3 contains 14 residues. The germline CDR1 and CDR2 sequences are MNHEY and SMNVEV (reference sequence). The DNA for the CDR3 is TGTGCCAGCAGGTGGATAGGCAGCCAAGAGACCCAGTACTTC. Its translation: CASRWIGSQETQYF.

The chain carries TRBV6-2 or TRBV6-3 and TRBJ2-7; 8 bases are shared with TRBD2. Germline loops: CDR1 MNHEY, CDR2 SVGEGT. V trimming: 3 bases; J trimming: 5 bases; junction bases outside the gene matches: 6. CDR3 length: 14 residues. The CDR3 region is CASSYTSGRDEQYF. CDR3 sequence (DNA): TGTGCCAGCAGTTATACAAGCGGGAGAGACGAGCAGTACTTC.

This clonotype has more than one count but fewer than ten. The chain employs TRBV7-9 and TRBJ2-7; D unresolved. From germline, CDR1 is SEHNR and CDR2 FQNEAQ (reference sequence). V was clipped by 3 bases and J by 6 bases, with 12 bases between them. The CDR3 has 13 amino acids. The CDR3 region is CASSFDGLSEQYF. CDR3 sequence (DNA): TGTGCCAGCAGCTTCGATGGCCTTTCCGAGCAGTACTTC.

For the CDR3, the DNA is TGTGCCAGCAGTTTTGGACCGGACGGAACCTCCTACGAGCAGTACTTC. Translating it yields CASSFGPDGTSYEQYF. The rearrangement joins TRBV28 to TRBJ2-7; D is undetermined. V lost 3 bases and J lost 0, with 15 bases in between. Per the germline V gene, CDR1 is MDHEN and CDR2 is SYDVKM. CDR3 length equals 16 residues.

V usage is TRBV7-9 and J usage is TRBJ2-7; 9 nucleotides agree with TRBD2. The CDR3 spans 15 residues. Germline CDR1 and CDR2: SEHNR and FQNEAQ (reference sequence). V shed 3 bases, J shed 0 bases, and the junction held 3 bases outside the gene matches. The CDR3 DNA reads as TGTGCCAGCAGCTTGAATAGCGGGAGCTCCTACGAGCAGTACTTC. Translated: CASSLNSGSSYEQYF.

There are many counts of this clonotype. Germline and junction disagree at one end, which may indicate a read error. The gene calls are TRBV5-1 and TRBJ2-3; unclear D gene. The CDR3 is 11 residues long. CDR1 is SGHRS, CDR2 YFSETQ, per germline. In DNA form, the CDR3 reads TGTGCCAGCAGTACCACAGATACGCAGTATTTT. The encoded protein is CASSTTDTQYF.

This clonotype was seen only a few times. The V call is TRBV20-1, the J call TRBJ2-1; 14 bases are shared with TRBD2. The CDR3 covers 20 residues. J gave up 2 bases and V 2 bases, and 14 bases lay outside the gene matches. The germline CDR1 and CDR2 sequences are DFQATT and SNEGSKA (reference sequence). The CDR3 region is CSARHTGTSGRIGTYNEQFF. The CDR3 DNA reads as TGCAGTGCTAGACACACCGGGACTAGCGGGAGAATCGGGACCTACAATGAGCAGTTCTTC.

This clonotype was counted at least ten times. CDR3 DNA: TGTGCCAGCAGCCTTGGACAGGTTGTTCTCTACGAGCAGTACGTC. It yields the protein CASSLGQVVLYEQYV. This chain joins TRBV3-1 and TRBJ2-7, with 7 nucleotides matching TRBD1. V lost 4 bases and J lost 3; bases outside the gene matches: 9. Germline CDR1 is LGHDT and CDR2 is YNNKEL (reference sequence). This CDR3 comprises 15 residues.

This chain uses TRBV10-3 with TRBJ1-4; possibly TRBD1 for D (5 bases). The CDR3 has 15 residues. Germline CDR1 reads ENHRY; CDR2 reads SYGVKD. Between the trimmed V and J ends, which lost 10 bases and 3 bases, there was a span of 18 bases. For the CDR3, the DNA is TGTGCCACCACCCCCGGGGCCCGGGCTAATGAAAAACTGTTTTTT. It is translated as CATTPGARANEKLFF.

This clonotype was detected many times. The chain uses TRBV2 and TRBJ2-2; D is unclear. Trimming removed 4 bases from V and 5 bases from J, with 5 bases in between. Per the germline V gene, CDR1 is SNHLY and CDR2 is FYNNEI. There are 12 residues in the CDR3. CDR3 DNA sequence: TGTGCCAGCAGTGTAATAACCGGGGAGCTGTTTTTT. It is translated as CASSVITGELFF.

This chain links TRBV2 with TRBJ1-2; D gene unclear. Per the germline V gene, CDR1 is SNHLY and CDR2 is FYNNEI. The CDR3 extends over 11 amino acids. V lost 7 bases and J 2 bases, leaving 5 bases between the germline ends. The CDR3 spells CASKTNYGYTF. CDR3 bases: TGTGCCAGCAAGACGAACTATGGCTACACCTTC.

Only a few counts were recorded for this clonotype. The J gene is TRBJ2-3, the V gene TRBV7-2; D gene unclear. Germline V gives CDR1 SGHTA, CDR2 FQGNSA. The CDR3 is made up of 15 amino acids. V dropped 4 bases and J dropped 4 bases, with 15 bases sitting between them. CDR3 loop: CASSSIAHVSDTQYF. DNA for the CDR3: TGTGCCAGCAGCTCTATAGCACACGTCTCAGATACGCAGTATTTT.

The sample holds a few counts of this clonotype. The rearrangement joins TRBV4-1 to TRBJ2-1, with 11 bases identical to TRBD2. The V segment lost 2 bases and the J segment 8 bases; nucleotides outside the gene matches: 11. Germline V CDR1 and CDR2: MGHRA, YSYEKL. The CDR3 runs to 17 residues. In DNA, the CDR3 is TGCGCCAGCAGCCAATTCGGGTCTAGCGGGAGGTCCGATGAGCAGTTCTTC. The encoded protein is CASSQFGSSGRSDEQFF.

The chain couples TRBV27 to TRBJ2-1; 12 nucleotides match TRBD2. The CDR3 spans 15 residues. The trim removed 5 bases at V and 5 bases at J, leaving 4 bases unmatched. Germline V gene data show CDR1 as MNHEY and CDR2 as SMNVEV (reference sequence). CDR3 coding DNA: TGTGCCAGCAGTATCGGACTAGCGGGGAACAATGAGCAGTTCTTC. Amino acids: CASSIGLAGNNEQFF.

This clonotype turned up a few times. V gene TRBV11-2 combines with J gene TRBJ2-7, with TRBD2 as a possible D gene (6 bases). V was pared by 1 base and J by 2 bases, with 12 bases between. This CDR3 spans 15 amino acids. From germline, CDR1 is SGHAT and CDR2 FQNNGV. Here the CDR3 reads CASSLVRDLPYEQYV. The CDR3 DNA reads TGTGCCAGCAGCTTAGTCCGGGACTTACCCTACGAGCAGTACGTC.